The next 21 T cell receptor beta chains were all read from a single sample in a study of CD8 T cells in ankylosing spondylitis. TCRdb passed the 5' RACE reads through MiXCR, listing each CDR3 protein once. The sample yields roughly 130,000 distinct CDR3 sequences, 12% to 15% seen once. The sample consisted of blood, either unsorted or a sorted T cell fraction (not recorded which). These receptors came from a female donor with ankylosing spondylitis or in good health (not recorded which).

In this sample, this clonotype turned up a few times. This chain connects TRBV12-3 or TRBV12-4 to TRBJ1-1, with no clear D. The CDR3 runs 15 residues. Between the trimmed V and J ends, which lost 5 bases and 1 base, there was a span of 14 bases. CDR3: CASSQAKGRNTEAFF. The CDR3 bases are TGTGCCAGCAGTCAGGCCAAGGGCAGGAACACTGAAGCTTTCTTT.

This clonotype showed up just a few times. The CDR3 protein is CASRPGTGELFF. In DNA form, the CDR3 reads TGTGCCAGCCGCCCGGGCACCGGGGAGCTGTTTTTT. The rearrangement links TRBV6-4 to TRBJ2-2; D gene ambiguous. Germline-derived CDR1 and CDR2 are MRHNA and SNTAGT. Deletions cut 8 bases from V and 4 bases from J, with 8 bases between. The CDR3 is 12 amino acids.

This sequence joins TRBV4-2 and TRBJ2-4; D is perhaps TRBD2 (6 bases). CDR3 length: 15 residues. Germline loops: CDR1 LGHNA, CDR2 YNFKEQ. With 1 base removed from V and 7 bases from J, the gap between germline ends came to 14 bases. The CDR3 bases are TGTGCCAGCAGCCAAGCTTTGGAGGGATGGAACATTCAGTACTTC. Its protein product is CASSQALEGWNIQYF.

This clonotype was seen repeatedly, ten times or more. V and J are TRBV10-3 and TRBJ2-1; no clear D gene. Germline CDR1 reads ENHRY; CDR2 reads SYGVKD. Trimming removed 3 bases from V and 4 bases from J, with 4 bases in between. The length of the CDR3 is 12 residues. The CDR3 DNA follows: TGTGCCATCAGTGAAGGTTACAATGAGCAGTTCTTC. Protein: CAISEGYNEQFF.

This rearrangement joins TRBV11-1 to TRBJ2-3; unclear D gene. The CDR3 covers 12 residues. The V end was cut by 5 bases, the J end by 6 bases, with 9 bases between. Germline values: CDR1 SGHAT, CDR2 FQDESV (reference sequence). CDR3 DNA sequence: TGTGCCAGCAGCCCCTGGGCGGATACGCAGTATTTT. Its translation: CASSPWADTQYF.

This clonotype was seen many times. This chain links TRBV29-1 with TRBJ1-1; D possibly corresponds to TRBD1 (6 bases). The CDR3 runs 13 residues. The germline CDR1 and CDR2 sequences are SQVTM and ANQGSEA. The germline V and J ends were trimmed by 7 bases and 1 base, with 13 bases remaining between them. The CDR3 DNA sequence: TGCAGCGGGATAGGGGGGGGGAACACTGAAGCTTTCTTT. This translates into CSGIGGGNTEAFF. Based on the CDR3 plus reference TRBV29-1 and TRBJ1-1, the full variable domain is SAVISQKPSRDICQRGTSLTIQCQVDSQVTMMFWYRQQPGQSLTLIATANQGSEATYESGFVIDKFPISRPNLTFSTLTVSNMSPEDSSIYLCSGIGGGNTEAFFGQGTRLTVV.

This clonotype was found a few times. The V and J genes are TRBV5-1 and TRBJ1-1, with D possibly being TRBD1 (5 bases). Germline CDR1 and CDR2: SGHRS and YFSETQ. CDR3 length: 15 residues. Trimming took off 4 bases at V and 3 bases at J, with 16 bases between the two ends. The CDR3 region is CASSLDNPGDTEAFF. CDR3 nucleotides: TGCGCCAGCAGCCTGGACAACCCCGGGGACACTGAAGCTTTCTTT. Together with reference TRBV5-1 and TRBJ1-1, the CDR3 gives the full variable domain: KAGVTQTPRYLIKTRGQQVTLSCSPISGHRSVSWYQQTPGQGLQFLFEYFSETQRNKGNFPGRFSGRQFSNSRSEMNVSTLELGDSALYLCASSLDNPGDTEAFFGQGTRLTVV.

This clonotype showed up many times. This rearrangement joins TRBV27 to TRBJ1-4; D unresolved. The CDR3 runs 15 residues. V was shortened by 10 bases and J by 8 bases, with 23 bases between the two germline ends. Germline loops: CDR1 MNHEY, CDR2 SMNVEV (reference sequence). In DNA, the CDR3 is TGTGCCACATATTCGGGTAGGGAAAAGGGCGAAAAACTGTTTTTT. Its translation is CATYSGREKGEKLFF.

This clonotype occurred many times. The chain carries TRBV10-3 and TRBJ2-6; the D is unclear. The CDR3 loop spans 15 amino acids. The germline gives CDR1 ENHRY, CDR2 SYGVKD. V was trimmed by 6 bases and J by 4 bases, leaving 13 bases between them. The CDR3 DNA is TGTGCCATCAGGGCACCTAATGTCGGGGCCAACGTCCTGACTTTC. Translating gives CAIRAPNVGANVLTF.

This rearrangement joins TRBV10-3 to TRBJ2-5; 12 nucleotides line up with TRBD2. CDR3 length: 14 amino acids. Germline-derived CDR1 and CDR2 are ENHRY and SYGVKD. The V and J ends lost 5 bases and 3 bases, in that order; junction bases with no gene match: 1. The CDR3 DNA sequence: TGTGCCATCAGTTGGACTAGCGGGGAAGAGACCCAGTACTTC. Amino acids: CAISWTSGEETQYF.

This chain uses TRBV7-3 with TRBJ2-7; 8 bases are a match to TRBD2. The CDR3 has 17 residues. Per germline, CDR1 SGHTA and CDR2 FQGTGA. With V trimmed by 5 bases and J by 3 bases, 15 bases remained unmatched. The CDR3 DNA reads as TGTGCCAGCAGCCCCCATCCCTGGGCGGGAGGCGGCTACGAGCAGTACTTC. It translates to CASSPHPWAGGGYEQYF.

This clonotype occurred a few times. J is TRBJ1-1 and V is TRBV29-1; D uncertain. Trimming removed 7 bases at V and 1 base at J, with 10 bases between. Germline loops: CDR1 SQVTM, CDR2 ANQGSEA. This CDR3 is built from 12 residues. CDR3 nucleotide sequence: TGCAGCGGCCTTGCCGGGAACACTGAAGCTTTCTTT. Its protein is CSGLAGNTEAFF.

This clonotype was observed at least ten times. This rearrangement joins TRBV29-1 to TRBJ2-3; 10 bases align to TRBD1. The CDR3 spans 14 residues. CDR1 and CDR2 from the germline V gene are SQVTM and ANQGSEA. The V segment lost 4 bases and the J segment 3 bases; nucleotides outside the gene matches: 4. As DNA, the CDR3 is TGCAGCGTTGGGGACAGGGGTTGGACAGATACGCAGTATTTT. Translating it yields CSVGDRGWTDTQYF.

In its sample, this clonotype was seen many times. The chain couples TRBV7-8 to TRBJ1-4, with no clear D. The CDR3 is 17 residues long. Trimming pared 5 bases from V and 0 bases from J, leaving 16 bases between. In germline, CDR1 is SGHVS, CDR2 FQNEAQ. In DNA, the CDR3 is TGTGCCAGCAGCCCCGTCTGGACGGTCGCAACTAATGAAAAACTGTTTTTT. As protein: CASSPVWTVATNEKLFF.

The chain combines TRBV7-9 with TRBJ1-5, with 7 bases that match TRBD1. The CDR3 consists of 12 residues. V was clipped by 3 bases and J by 14 bases; unmatched bases: 7. Germline CDR1 SEHNR, CDR2 FQNEAQ (reference sequence). The DNA of the CDR3 is TGTGCCAGCAGCTTGGACAGGAGCGAGGAGCATTTT. It yields the protein CASSLDRSEEHF. The full variable domain, rest sourced from reference TRBV7-9 and TRBJ1-5, is DTGVSQNPRHKITKRGQNVTFRCDPISEHNRLYWYRQTLGQGPEFLTYFQNEAQLEKSRLLSDRFSAERPKGSFSTLEIQRTEQGDSAMYLCASSLDRSEEHFGDGTRLSIL.

There are a few counts of this clonotype. The J gene is TRBJ2-2, the V gene TRBV5-1, with no clear D. Germline V gene data show CDR1 as SGHRS and CDR2 as YFSETQ. CDR3 length: 11 amino acids. Trimming shortened V by 8 bases and J by 2 bases, and 4 bases separated the two germline ends. The CDR3 coding sequence is TGCGCCAGTGCAAACACCGGGGAGCTGTTTTTT. Residues: CASANTGELFF.

This clonotype was found a few times. The chain uses TRBV29-1 and TRBJ2-3, with D possibly matching TRBD1 (5 bases). The germline V and J ends were trimmed by 6 bases and 2 bases, with 9 bases remaining between them. CDR3 length equals 12 residues. The V gene's germline CDR1 is SQVTM and CDR2 ANQGSEA. CDR3 protein: CSVDSLTDTQYF. CDR3 bases: TGCAGCGTCGACAGTCTCACAGATACGCAGTATTTT.

There are a few counts of this clonotype. The chain is built from TRBV5-1 and TRBJ2-1; tentative D call: TRBD2 (6 bases). Germline CDR1 reads SGHRS; CDR2 reads YFSETQ. Deletions cut 4 bases from V and 8 bases from J, with 13 bases between. CDR3 size: 13 residues. As DNA, the CDR3 is TGCGCCAGCAGCCCCGTCAGGGAGGATGAGCAGTTCTTC. Amino acid sequence: CASSPVREDEQFF.

This clonotype was picked up many times. This sequence joins TRBV15 and TRBJ2-3; TRBD2 might be the D (5 bases). This CDR3 comprises 16 residues. Germline V CDR1 and CDR2: LNHNV, YYDKDF (reference sequence). The V end lost 1 base, the J end lost 4 bases, and 15 bases lay between the germline ends. The chain's CDR3 is CATSRAGLGKSDTQYF. In DNA, the CDR3 is TGTGCCACCAGCAGAGCCGGTCTCGGGAAGTCAGATACGCAGTATTTT.

The rearrangement uses TRBV20-1 and TRBJ2-5, with D hard to call. V lost 7 bases to trimming and J lost 0 bases, with 21 bases between them. CDR1 is DFQATT and CDR2 is SNEGSKA in the germline V gene (reference sequence). The CDR3 length is 16 residues. The CDR3 loop reads CSVNGRNVGYQETQYF. CDR3 DNA: TGCAGTGTTAATGGACGGAACGTAGGGTACCAAGAGACCCAGTACTTC.

This clonotype appeared many times. This chain links TRBV5-6 with TRBJ2-7; 7 bases agree with TRBD2. This CDR3 region has 14 residues. The J segment lost 6 bases and the V segment lost 4 bases, leaving 10 bases of the junction unmatched. Per germline, CDR1 SGHDT and CDR2 YYEEEE. The DNA of the CDR3 is TGTGCCAGCAGCCTGGGGCTAGCGGTGGGCGAGCAGTACTTC. Its translation is CASSLGLAVGEQYF.